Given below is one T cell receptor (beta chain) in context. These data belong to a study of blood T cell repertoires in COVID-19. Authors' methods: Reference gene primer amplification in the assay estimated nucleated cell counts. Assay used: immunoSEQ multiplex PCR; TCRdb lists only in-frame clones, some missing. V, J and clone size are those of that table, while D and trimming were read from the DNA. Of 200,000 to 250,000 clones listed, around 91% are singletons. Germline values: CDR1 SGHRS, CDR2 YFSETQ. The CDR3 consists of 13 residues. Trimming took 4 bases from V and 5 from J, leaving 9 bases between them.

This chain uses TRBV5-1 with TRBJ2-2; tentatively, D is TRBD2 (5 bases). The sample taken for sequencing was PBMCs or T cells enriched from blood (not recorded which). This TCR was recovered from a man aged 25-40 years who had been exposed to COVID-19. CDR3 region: CASSPTMTGELFF. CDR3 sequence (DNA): TGCGCCAGCAGCCCGACTATGACCGGGGAGCTGTTTTTT.